This TCR beta chain was recorded in a study of early T cells in non-severe SARS-CoV-2 infection (dated by TCRdb to about 2021). Study-wide context: Bulk RNA from unsorted whole blood was used for TCR sequencing, so alpha and beta chains could not be paired. Broader findings and caveats from the paper: VDJdb matching was skewed toward anti-spike CD8 responses, so virus-specific expansions were likely underestimated and private and CD4 specificities were missed.

Via the germline V gene, CDR1 is SGHDT and CDR2 YYEEEE. The CDR3 sequence holds 16 residues, the cysteine and phenylalanine included. Only the CDR3 portion is preserved as DNA: 48 bases, with reading frame beginning at the first base. Cut back by 1 base and 2 bases, the V and J ends lie 15 bases apart. This was a case-control study nested in a cohort of healthcare workers in London, UK, who had nasopharyngeal swab PCR tests and blood samples taken every week. Between 23 and 31 March 2020, the week of the UK lockdown, healthcare workers were enrolled and then followed up weekly for as long as 16 weeks. Receptor amplification or capture employed 5' RACE. The instrument given in TCRdb is NextSeq 500. The TCR library protocol attached unique molecular identifiers to individual cDNA molecules to correct for sequencing error and PCR bias. Both TCR alpha and beta chains were sequenced, and tight co-correlation was observed between alpha and beta sequence abundances in each sample. As for how the authors treated the data: Decombinator V4 was used to annotate TCR sequences for V gene, J gene and CDR3. TCRs were defined as expanded if a significant change between any two time points was detected under a Poisson model with p below 0.0001. TCR abundances were normalised to the total number of TCRs sequenced per sample and expressed as counts per million. MAIT TCRs were defined by TRAV1-2 paired with TRAJ12, TRAJ20 or TRAJ33, and iNKT TCRs by TRAV10 paired with TRAJ18. A search of VDJdb, accessed on 1 November 2021, was run for TCRs annotated to CMV, EBV and SARS-CoV-2, with TCRs annotated for multiple antigens excluded. TCRdb reworked the public reads: Q25 trimming with fastp, MiXCR clone assembly, productive beta chains retained. Identical CDR3 proteins give one entry, which carries the most common genes and DNA. The V and J calls and clone size are TCRdb's, not the authors'. In all, the sample holds about 69,000 distinct CDR3 sequences, and about 9% of those were seen once. The ten largest clones add up to 5.9% of the sample.

The table lists this clonotype with a few counts. Which antigen it targets is not known. Within one base of it there is no much larger clone, and no base qualities were kept. The origin of this receptor is an adult who was a healthcare worker with PCR-confirmed SARS-CoV-2 infection or an uninfected control (not recorded which). The chain employs TRBV5-6 and TRBJ1-1; the D segment could be TRBD1, given 6 matching bases. The source material was whole blood. The nucleotide sequence is given as TGTGCCAGCAGCTTGAGTTCTTACAGGGACAACACTGAAGCTTTCTTT. It codes for CASSLSSYRDNTEAFF.